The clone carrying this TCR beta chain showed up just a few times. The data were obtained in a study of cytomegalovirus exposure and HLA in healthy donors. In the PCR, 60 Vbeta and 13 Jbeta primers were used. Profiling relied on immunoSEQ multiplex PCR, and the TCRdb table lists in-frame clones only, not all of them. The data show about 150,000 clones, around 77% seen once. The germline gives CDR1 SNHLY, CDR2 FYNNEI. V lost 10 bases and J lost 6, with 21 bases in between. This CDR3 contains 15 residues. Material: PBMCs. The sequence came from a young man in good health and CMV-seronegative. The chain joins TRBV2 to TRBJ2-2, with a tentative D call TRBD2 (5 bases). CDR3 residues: CAMREGSSLAGELFF. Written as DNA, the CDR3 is TGTGCCATGAGGGAAGGGTCTTCTTTGGCCGGGGAGCTGTTTTTT.